This is a list of T cell receptor beta chains from one sample in a study of cytomegalovirus exposure and HLA in healthy donors. Some clones are missing from TCRdb's copy, which holds only in-frame ones; the method was immunoSEQ multiplex PCR. In all, the sample yields around 150,000 clones. The sample was PBMCs. Source of these receptors: a man aged 35-49 years in good health and CMV-seronegative. Each CDR3 is given with its conserved first and last residue. The order of the fields is J gene, V gene, D gene, CDR3 protein, CDR3 DNA. A D gene is named only where the DNA matches it firmly.

J gene: TRBJ1-1; V gene: TRBV19; D gene: .; CDR3 protein: CASIAVRGTEAFF; CDR3 DNA: TGTGCCAGTATAGCCGTAAGGGGCACTGAAGCTTTCTTT
J gene: TRBJ2-7; V gene: TRBV7-9; D gene: TRBD1; CDR3 protein: CASSTGDSSSYEQYF; CDR3 DNA: TGTGCCAGCAGCACAGGGGACAGCAGCTCCTACGAGCAGTACTTC
J gene: TRBJ1-4; V gene: TRBV2; D gene: .; CDR3 protein: CASSEFGATNEKLFF; CDR3 DNA: TGTGCCAGCAGTGAATTTGGGGCTACTAATGAAAAACTGTTTTTT
J gene: TRBJ1-2; V gene: TRBV7-2; D gene: TRBD1; CDR3 protein: CASTLTGANYGYTF; CDR3 DNA: TGTGCCAGCACCCTGACAGGGGCTAACTATGGCTACACCTTC
J gene: TRBJ1-1; V gene: TRBV5-6; D gene: TRBD1; CDR3 protein: CASSLPGQGNTEAFF; CDR3 DNA: TGTGCCAGCAGCTTACCGGGACAGGGAAACACTGAAGCTTTCTTT
J gene: TRBJ2-7; V gene: TRBV7-6; D gene: TRBD1; CDR3 protein: CASSLESGGVSYEQYF; CDR3 DNA: TGTGCCAGCAGCTTGGAATCAGGGGGTGTCTCCTACGAGCAGTACTTC
J gene: TRBJ2-2; V gene: TRBV2; D gene: .; CDR3 protein: CASRARGGTGELFF; CDR3 DNA: TGTGCCAGCAGGGCTCGGGGTGGCACCGGGGAGCTGTTTTTT
J gene: TRBJ2-7; V gene: TRBV6-5; D gene: TRBD1; CDR3 protein: CASSPGTGFTHEQYF; CDR3 DNA: TGTGCCAGCAGTCCAGGGACAGGATTTACTCATGAGCAGTACTTC
J gene: TRBJ1-1; V gene: TRBV11-2; D gene: .; CDR3 protein: CASSSTDRLPLQGAFF; CDR3 DNA: TGTGCCAGCAGCAGTACCGACCGCCTCCCCTTACAGGGAGCTTTCTTT
J gene: TRBJ1-2; V gene: TRBV6-5; D gene: .; CDR3 protein: CASSYGTNYGYTF; CDR3 DNA: TGTGCCAGCAGTTACGGGACAAACTATGGCTACACCTTC
J gene: TRBJ1-6; V gene: TRBV11-2; D gene: .; CDR3 protein: CASSPGLFPLHF; CDR3 DNA: TGTGCCAGCAGCCCAGGACTTTTCCCCCTCCACTTT
J gene: TRBJ1-5; V gene: TRBV4-2; D gene: .; CDR3 protein: CASSQDSGAGNQPQHF; CDR3 DNA: TGTGCCAGCAGCCAAGATTCAGGGGCTGGCAATCAGCCCCAGCATTTT
J gene: TRBJ2-6; V gene: TRBV5-6; D gene: TRBD1; CDR3 protein: CASCETGTELSGANVLTF; CDR3 DNA: TGTGCCAGCTGCGAAACCGGGACAGAACTCTCTGGGGCCAACGTCCTGACTTTC
J gene: TRBJ2-1; V gene: TRBV13; D gene: TRBD1; CDR3 protein: CASSLLGQGNEQFF; CDR3 DNA: TGTGCCAGCAGCCTACTGGGACAGGGTAATGAGCAGTTCTTC
J gene: TRBJ1-5; V gene: TRBV18; D gene: TRBD1; CDR3 protein: CASSQQGASNQPQHF; CDR3 DNA: TGTGCCAGCTCACAACAGGGGGCTAGCAATCAGCCCCAGCATTTT
J gene: TRBJ2-1; V gene: TRBV4-1; D gene: .; CDR3 protein: CASSQRGDRSNNEQFF; CDR3 DNA: TGCGCCAGCAGCCAACGGGGGGACAGGTCTAACAATGAGCAGTTCTTC
J gene: TRBJ2-7; V gene: TRBV5-1; D gene: TRBD2; CDR3 protein: CASTLAGASYEQYF; CDR3 DNA: TGCGCCAGCACCTTAGCGGGGGCGTCCTACGAGCAGTACTTC
J gene: TRBJ2-1; V gene: TRBV12-5; D gene: TRBD2; CDR3 protein: CASGLESGSSYNEQFF; CDR3 DNA: TGTGCTAGTGGTTTAGAGAGCGGGAGCTCCTACAATGAGCAGTTCTTC
J gene: TRBJ2-7; V gene: TRBV7-2; D gene: TRBD2; CDR3 protein: CASSLLAGGPEEQYF; CDR3 DNA: TGTGCCAGCAGCCTCCTCGCGGGGGGGCCTGAAGAGCAGTACTTC
J gene: TRBJ2-1; V gene: TRBV29-1; D gene: TRBD1; CDR3 protein: CSGGTGHNEQFF; CDR3 DNA: TGCAGCGGGGGGACAGGGCACAATGAGCAGTTCTTC
J gene: TRBJ2-2; V gene: TRBV19; D gene: .; CDR3 protein: CASSPSGKHTGELFF; CDR3 DNA: TGTGCCAGCAGTCCCTCAGGGAAACACACCGGGGAGCTGTTTTTT
J gene: TRBJ2-7; V gene: TRBV5-1; D gene: .; CDR3 protein: CASSISSLDRPYEQYF; CDR3 DNA: TGCGCCAGCAGCATCTCGTCGTTGGACAGACCCTACGAGCAGTACTTC
J gene: TRBJ2-1; V gene: TRBV12-5; D gene: .; CDR3 protein: CASGPDTLYNEQFF; CDR3 DNA: TGTGCTAGTGGACCGGACACGCTCTACAATGAGCAGTTCTTC
J gene: TRBJ2-5; V gene: TRBV4-3; D gene: TRBD1; CDR3 protein: CASSRRTGMIQETQYF; CDR3 DNA: TGCGCCAGCAGCCGGAGGACAGGGATGATCCAAGAGACCCAGTACTTC
J gene: TRBJ2-7; V gene: TRBV7-6; D gene: .; CDR3 protein: CASSLGGVSYEQYF; CDR3 DNA: TGTGCCAGCAGCTTAGGGGGGGTCTCCTACGAGCAGTACTTC
J gene: TRBJ2-2; V gene: TRBV7-9; D gene: TRBD2; CDR3 protein: CASSTSGGTANTGELFF; CDR3 DNA: TGTGCCAGCAGTACTAGCGGGGGGACCGCGAACACCGGGGAGCTGTTTTTT
J gene: TRBJ1-1; V gene: TRBV7-2; D gene: .; CDR3 protein: CASSLARGMLREAFF; CDR3 DNA: TGTGCCAGCAGCTTAGCGCGGGGGATGCTACGTGAAGCTTTCTTT
J gene: TRBJ2-5; V gene: TRBV6-1; D gene: .; CDR3 protein: CASSEEQRNQETQYF; CDR3 DNA: TGTGCCAGCAGTGAAGAACAGAGAAACCAAGAGACCCAGTACTTC
J gene: TRBJ2-7; V gene: TRBV6-5; D gene: .; CDR3 protein: CASKDRRSSYEQYF; CDR3 DNA: TGTGCCAGCAAAGACAGGCGATCTTCCTACGAGCAGTACTTC
J gene: TRBJ2-1; V gene: TRBV27; D gene: .; CDR3 protein: CASSYGPETHSGNEQFF; CDR3 DNA: TGTGCCAGCAGCTACGGGCCGGAGACTCACTCAGGGAATGAGCAGTTCTTC
J gene: TRBJ1-3; V gene: TRBV9; D gene: .; CDR3 protein: CASSVAGLRDTIYF; CDR3 DNA: TGTGCCAGCAGCGTAGCCGGACTGAGGGACACCATATATTTT
J gene: TRBJ2-5; V gene: TRBV14; D gene: .; CDR3 protein: CASSLVAGKQETQYF; CDR3 DNA: TGTGCCAGCAGCCTCGTGGCGGGGAAACAAGAGACCCAGTACTTC
J gene: TRBJ1-4; V gene: TRBV6-4; D gene: TRBD1; CDR3 protein: CASSETGGFRTGEKLFF; CDR3 DNA: TGTGCCAGCAGTGAGACAGGGGGCTTCCGAACAGGCGAAAAACTGTTTTTT
J gene: TRBJ2-1; V gene: TRBV11-1; D gene: .; CDR3 protein: CASSLGTESVDEQFF; CDR3 DNA: TGTGCCAGCAGCTTAGGGACAGAGTCTGTGGATGAGCAGTTCTTC
J gene: TRBJ1-2; V gene: TRBV15; D gene: .; CDR3 protein: CATSREATYGYTF; CDR3 DNA: TGTGCCACCAGCAGAGAGGCCACCTATGGCTACACCTTC
J gene: TRBJ1-1; V gene: TRBV7-3; D gene: .; CDR3 protein: CASSEDGRRAFF; CDR3 DNA: TGTGCCAGCAGCGAGGACGGCCGGAGGGCTTTCTTT